These 19 T cell receptor beta chains originate from one sample sequenced in a study of spatial heterogeneity in lung cancer. The time point denotes: sample taken at primary tumor resection. Unsorted whole RNA from tumor, nontumor lung or frozen PBMC underwent sequencing. TCRdb reprocessed the 5' RACE reads with MiXCR, giving one entry per CDR3 protein. The sample shows more than 85,000 distinct CDR3 sequences, approximately 8.5% of them seen only once. The source material was PBMCs, sampled at surgery. These receptor sequences come from a male donor with early-stage non-small cell lung cancer.

This clonotype was seen a few times. This chain uses TRBV5-1 with TRBJ2-2, with 10 bases fitting TRBD2. Trimming cost V 5 bases and J 0 bases; bases outside gene matches: 4. This CDR3 is 16 amino acids long. Germline CDR1 reads SGHRS; CDR2 reads YFSETQ. The CDR3 sequence is CASSFLAGANTGELFF. Written as DNA, the CDR3 is TGCGCCAGCAGTTTTCTAGCGGGGGCGAACACCGGGGAGCTGTTTTTT.

This clonotype was detected a few times. This chain links TRBV6-5 with TRBJ2-7; no definite D call. This CDR3 comprises 15 residues. Germline CDR1 reads MNHEY; CDR2 reads SVGAGI. Trimming stripped 2 bases from V and 2 bases from J, with 13 bases between. For the CDR3, the DNA is TGTGCCAGCAGTTACGAGCGAAAGGGCCCCTACGAGCAGTACTTC. This sequence encodes CASSYERKGPYEQYF.

This clonotype occurred a few times. J is TRBJ1-2 and V is TRBV27, with 9 bases identical to TRBD1. CDR1 and CDR2 (germline): MNHEY, SMNVEV (reference sequence). The CDR3 runs 14 residues. With 10 bases clipped from V and 7 bases from J, the junction kept 13 bases outside the gene matches. This CDR3 is CATTGQGFFGGYTF. CDR3 DNA sequence: TGTGCCACAACGGGACAGGGTTTTTTTGGTGGCTACACCTTC.

In its sample, this clonotype was seen a few times. CDR3 sequence (DNA): TGTGCCAGCAGACGAAGCGCCCCCACAGATACGCAGTATTTT. It yields the protein CASRRSAPTDTQYF. The V call is TRBV9, the J call TRBJ2-3, with D hard to call. V shed 5 bases and J shed 2 bases, with 12 bases lying between them. Germline loops: CDR1 SGDLS, CDR2 YYNGEE. The CDR3 runs to 14 residues.

There are a few counts of this clonotype. The V gene is TRBV7-6, the J gene TRBJ2-7; 7 nucleotides align to TRBD2. Germline V gene sequence: CDR1 SGHVS, CDR2 FNYEAQ. J lost 0 bases, V lost 3 bases, and 2 bases had no gene match. CDR3 length: 14 amino acids. The DNA of the CDR3 is TGTGCCAGCAGCTTGCAGCGGGGCTCCTACGAGCAGTACTTC. Its translation is CASSLQRGSYEQYF.

This clonotype was seen repeatedly, ten times or more. CDR3 sequence: CSAITGVAYNEQFF. In DNA form, the CDR3 reads TGCAGTGCTATTACAGGGGTCGCCTACAATGAGCAGTTCTTC. This chain connects TRBV20-1 to TRBJ2-1; 7 positions agree with TRBD1. The V gene's germline CDR1 is DFQATT and CDR2 SNEGSKA (reference sequence). V gave up 4 bases and J gave up 2 bases; unmatched junction bases: 5. CDR3 size: 14 residues.

This clonotype came up many times. The CDR3 nucleotides read TGTGCCAGCAGCTTCGGACAGGTTAATTCACCCCTCCACTTT. It yields the protein CASSFGQVNSPLHF. The rearrangement joins TRBV7-9 to TRBJ1-6; TRBD1 agrees at 7 bases. This CDR3 spans 14 amino acids. The junction had 2 bases not matched to a gene; V was cut back by 3 bases and J by 6 bases. Germline CDR1 and CDR2: SEHNR and FQNEAQ (reference sequence).

The J gene is TRBJ2-1, the V gene TRBV4-1; 8 positions agree with TRBD2. Trimming removed 3 bases from V and 7 bases from J; junction bases left unmatched: 14. The CDR3 has 17 residues. In germline, CDR1 is MGHRA, CDR2 YSYEKL. CDR3 loop: CASSHRIAGTPGNEQFF. The CDR3 bases are TGCGCCAGCAGCCACCGAATAGCGGGAACACCGGGGAATGAGCAGTTCTTC.

This clonotype has more than one count but fewer than ten. This chain uses TRBV7-6 with TRBJ1-1; TRBD1 matches at 8 bases. This CDR3 comprises 13 residues. V was pared by 4 bases and J by 8 bases, with 6 bases of the junction left unmatched. Per the germline V gene, CDR1 is SGHVS and CDR2 is FNYEAQ. The CDR3 sequence is CASSSWTGREAFF. The CDR3 DNA is TGTGCCAGCAGCTCCTGGACAGGGAGGGAAGCTTTCTTT.

The chain links TRBV4-3 to TRBJ2-3; 10 nucleotides agree with TRBD2. The CDR3 length is 16 residues. V dropped 0 bases and J dropped 7; count of bases not matched to a gene: 7. Germline assignment: CDR1 LGHNA and CDR2 YSLEER. The CDR3 DNA is TGCGCCAGCAGCCAAGAGTCGAGCGGGGGGGCGAATACGCAGTATTTT. Its translation is CASSQESSGGANTQYF.

The V and J genes are TRBV7-9 and TRBJ1-1; D unresolved. The germline gives CDR1 SEHNR, CDR2 FQNEAQ (reference sequence). The V gene lost 8 bases and the J gene lost 6 bases, with 16 bases spanning the gap. The CDR3 sequence is 13 residues long. CDR3 residues: CASSEIQTSEAFF. The CDR3 coding sequence is TGTGCCAGCTCGGAGATACAGACTTCTGAAGCTTTCTTT.

This clonotype was counted a few times. This chain links TRBV20-1 with TRBJ2-1; 9 bases match TRBD2. Trimming took 0 bases from V and 1 from J; bases not matched to a gene: 4. Germline-derived CDR1 and CDR2 are DFQATT and SNEGSKA (reference sequence). This CDR3 has 16 amino acids. DNA of the CDR3: TGCAGTGCTAGAGATTTGGCGGGAGGGTCCTACAATGAGCAGTTCTTC. Encoded protein: CSARDLAGGSYNEQFF.

This clonotype was counted only a few times. V usage is TRBV2 and J usage is TRBJ2-3; 7 bases are a match to TRBD2. In germline, CDR1 is SNHLY, CDR2 FYNNEI. The CDR3 extends over 14 amino acids. V lost 6 bases to trimming and J lost 3 bases; unmatched junction nucleotides: 6. This CDR3 reads CASSRRGGTDTQYF. CDR3 coding DNA: TGTGCCAGCAGCCGGAGGGGAGGGACAGATACGCAGTATTTT.

This clonotype came up many times. The CDR3 protein is CSARGIPLAGGMNEQFF. Here the CDR3 DNA reads TGCAGTGCTAGAGGCATACCACTAGCGGGAGGGATGAATGAGCAGTTCTTC. This chain uses TRBV20-1 with TRBJ2-1; TRBD2 agrees at 13 bases. Germline-derived CDR1 and CDR2 are DFQATT and SNEGSKA (reference sequence). The CDR3 contains 17 residues. J lost 7 bases, V lost 1 base, and 10 bases had no gene match.

This rearrangement joins TRBV7-9 to TRBJ2-3, with TRBD2 matching 11 bases. Germline CDR1 reads SEHNR; CDR2 reads FQNEAQ (reference sequence). The length of the CDR3 is 16 residues. Germline trimming cut 3 bases from V and 2 bases from J; bases unmatched to any gene: 4. As DNA, the CDR3 is TGTGCCAGCAGCTTTCCTAGCGGGGGGCTCACAGATACGCAGTATTTT. The encoded protein is CASSFPSGGLTDTQYF.

The genes are TRBV27 and TRBJ2-2; D uncertain. The germline V gene has CDR1 MNHEY and CDR2 SMNVEV (reference sequence). CDR3 length: 13 residues. The germline V and J ends were trimmed by 5 bases and 4 bases, with 8 bases remaining between them. The CDR3 loop reads CASSPSLTGELFF. The CDR3, as DNA: TGTGCCAGCAGTCCGTCTCTCACCGGGGAGCTGTTTTTT.

This clonotype turned up a few times. The chain is built from TRBV28 and TRBJ1-2, with 7 bases identical to TRBD1. The CDR3 runs to 13 residues. CDR1 is MDHEN and CDR2 is SYDVKM in the germline V gene. V gave up 5 bases and J gave up 8 bases; unmatched junction bases: 8. CDR3 residues: CASSPMDRRGYTF. In DNA, the CDR3 is TGTGCCAGCAGTCCCATGGACAGGAGAGGCTACACCTTC.

The genes are TRBV10-2 and TRBJ1-1; D uncertain. From germline, CDR1 is WSHSY and CDR2 SAAADI. Trimming took 6 bases from V and 1 from J, leaving 6 bases between them. The CDR3 consists of 12 residues. Written as DNA, the CDR3 is TGCGCCAGCAGAAGGACGAACACTGAAGCTTTCTTT. Its translation: CASRRTNTEAFF.

This clonotype was recorded many times. This chain connects TRBV2 to TRBJ2-5, with 10 nucleotides matching TRBD1. The CDR3 runs to 13 residues. CDR1 is SNHLY and CDR2 is FYNNEI in the germline V gene. J gave up 4 bases and V 6 bases, and 2 bases lay outside the gene matches. DNA for the CDR3: TGTGCCAGCAGAAGGACAGGGGGAGAGACCCAGTACTTC. Amino acid sequence: CASRRTGGETQYF.